Below are 2 T cell receptor beta chains sequenced from a single sample in a study of blood T cell repertoires in COVID-19. Produced via immunoSEQ multiplex PCR; TCRdb's table is partial and in-frame only. The sample records about 50,000 clones, roughly 90% being singletons. Sequencing was performed on peripheral blood. The origin of the receptors is a woman older than 75 with acute or convalescent COVID-19.

This sequence joins TRBV5-1 and TRBJ2-2, with a weak D call TRBD1 (5 bases). Germline assignment: CDR1 SGHRS and CDR2 YFSETQ. The V end lost 3 bases, the J end lost 3 bases, and 9 bases lay between the germline ends. The CDR3 contains 14 residues. Written as DNA, the CDR3 is TGCGCCAGCAGCTGGCAGGGTCACACCGGGGAGCTGTTTTTT. It specifies CASSWQGHTGELFF.

The chain uses TRBV5-6 and TRBJ1-3; TRBD1 matches at 7 bases. The CDR3 runs 14 residues. V trimming: 2 bases; J trimming: 4 bases; junction bases outside the gene matches: 3. Germline-derived CDR1 and CDR2 are SGHDT and YYEEEE. CDR3 region: CASSFDRVGNTIYF. The CDR3 DNA reads TGTGCCAGCAGCTTTGACAGGGTCGGAAACACCATATATTTT.